These 30 T cell receptor beta chains originate from one sample sequenced in a study of blood T cell repertoires in COVID-19. Repertoires were generated with immunoSEQ multiplex PCR, while TCRdb's copy carries only in-frame clones and drops some. The table lists about 300,000 clones, approximately 89% of them singletons. The sample taken for sequencing was peripheral blood. The source is a woman in her 30s with COVID-19, enrolled during active disease.

J is TRBJ2-7 and V is TRBV5-5; D not certain. CDR1 and CDR2 (germline): SGHKS, YYEKEE (reference sequence). Trimming removed 6 bases at V and 3 bases at J, with 13 bases between. The CDR3 contains 13 residues. The CDR3 region is CASINTSNYEQYF. DNA of the CDR3: TGTGCCAGCATAAATACCAGTAACTACGAGCAGTACTTC.

CDR3 loop: CASSLVFGTVQETQYF. The CDR3 nucleotides read TGTGCCAGCAGCTTGGTTTTTGGGACAGTACAAGAGACCCAGTACTTC. The chain has TRBV5-5 and TRBJ2-5, with 7 bases matching TRBD1. V was clipped by 0 bases and J by 2 bases; unmatched bases: 7. This CDR3 contains 16 residues. Per the germline V gene, CDR1 is SGHKS and CDR2 is YYEKEE (reference sequence).

This chain uses TRBV14 with TRBJ2-5; 7 nucleotides agree with TRBD1. Trimming at V came to 4 bases and at J to 7 bases, leaving 18 bases not matched to a gene. Germline loops: CDR1 SGHDN, CDR2 FVKESK. The CDR3 runs 17 residues. The CDR3 region has the DNA TGTGCCAGCAGCCCGCCGAGACAGGGTTCGGTGGAAGGGACCCAGTACTTC. Translation gives CASSPPRQGSVEGTQYF.

J is TRBJ1-2 and V is TRBV7-6; D is perhaps TRBD1 (6 bases). The CDR3 length is 15 residues. Trimming left V 1 base short and J 5 bases short, with 14 bases between. Looked up from germline, CDR1 is SGHVS and CDR2 is FNYEAQ. The CDR3 nucleotides read TGTGCCAGCAGCTTAGATTTACAGGGTGTTTATGGCTACACCTTC. Protein: CASSLDLQGVYGYTF.

This clone was observed a single time. The chain couples TRBV24-1 to TRBJ1-4; D not certain. Trimming removed 3 bases from V and 7 bases from J, with 8 bases in between. Germline-derived CDR1 and CDR2 are KGHDR and SFDVKD. The CDR3 has 13 residues. The CDR3 sequence is CATSDPPGEKLFF. In DNA form, the CDR3 reads TGTGCCACCAGTGATCCCCCGGGTGAAAAACTGTTTTTT.

This chain connects TRBV24-1 to TRBJ2-3; 16 bases agree with TRBD2. Germline V gene sequence: CDR1 KGHDR, CDR2 SFDVKD. This CDR3 has 16 amino acids. V lost 4 bases and J lost 7; bases outside the gene matches: 4. The CDR3 nucleotides are TGTGCCACCAGTGACGGGACTAGCGGGGGGGGTAATACGCAGTATTTT. Residues: CATSDGTSGGGNTQYF.

The rearrangement joins TRBV6-2 or TRBV6-3 to TRBJ1-5; 12 positions agree with TRBD1. The V gene end was trimmed by 5 bases and the J gene end by 7 bases; junction bases not matched to a gene: 3. The CDR3 is made up of 14 amino acids. Per germline, CDR1 MNHEY and CDR2 SVGEGT. The CDR3 region is CASSGTGGLQPQHF. In DNA, the CDR3 is TGTGCCAGCAGTGGGACAGGGGGCTTGCAGCCCCAGCATTTT.

The chain recombines TRBV7-2 with TRBJ1-5, with D possibly TRBD1 on 5 matching bases. Looked up from germline, CDR1 is SGHTA and CDR2 is FQGNSA. Trimming stripped 1 base from V and 5 bases from J, with 12 bases between. CDR3 size: 15 residues. This CDR3 is CASSLDIGGYQPQHF. The CDR3 nucleotides read TGTGCCAGCAGCTTAGATATCGGGGGGTATCAGCCCCAGCATTTT.

The genes are TRBV7-9 and TRBJ2-5; D is undetermined. This CDR3 comprises 13 residues. The V gene's germline CDR1 is SEHNR and CDR2 FQNEAQ (reference sequence). V was clipped by 8 bases and J by 1 base, with 11 bases between them. The CDR3: CASAIQIQETQYF. CDR3 DNA: TGTGCCAGCGCGATACAGATCCAAGAGACCCAGTACTTC.

A single count supports this clone. The chain couples TRBV9 to TRBJ1-5, with unresolved D. Germline V gene data show CDR1 as SGDLS and CDR2 as YYNGEE. CDR3 length: 15 amino acids. V was cut by 0 bases and J by 4 bases, with 11 bases left in between. The chain's CDR3 is CASSVGASQNQPQHF. In nucleotides, the CDR3 is TGTGCCAGCAGCGTAGGGGCTTCCCAAAATCAGCCCCAGCATTTT.

The rearrangement links TRBV28 to TRBJ2-6; 9 bases are shared with TRBD1. This CDR3 is 16 amino acids long. Germline V lookup: CDR1 MDHEN, CDR2 SYDVKM. J lost 11 bases, V lost 2 bases, and 10 bases had no gene match. Here the CDR3 DNA reads TGTGCCAGCAGTTTAGACAGGGGGATTAGGCAGGACGTCCTGACTTTC. Protein product: CASSLDRGIRQDVLTF.

The CDR3 nucleotides read TGTGCCAGCAGTAATTGGGCTAGCGGACCGAACACCGGGGAGCTGTTTTTT. Protein sequence: CASSNWASGPNTGELFF. The V and J genes are TRBV27 and TRBJ2-2; 7 bases align to TRBD2. The CDR3 totals 17 residues. V was pared by 5 bases and J by 0 bases, with 9 bases of the junction left unmatched. Per the germline V gene, CDR1 is MNHEY and CDR2 is SMNVEV (reference sequence).

In DNA, the CDR3 is TGTGCCAGCAGTTACGCAGGGTTCTATGGCTACACCTTC. Its protein product is CASSYAGFYGYTF. This rearrangement joins TRBV6-2 or TRBV6-3 to TRBJ1-2, with D perhaps matching TRBD1 (5 bases). The CDR3 has 13 residues. Germline V CDR1 and CDR2: MNHEY, SVGEGT. V lost 2 bases, J lost 4 bases, and 8 bases lay in between.

The chain joins TRBV11-3 to TRBJ1-1; unclear D gene. CDR1 and CDR2 from the germline V gene are SGHNT and YENEEA. The CDR3 length is 13 residues. Trimming left V 2 bases short and J 9 bases short, with 13 bases between. CDR3 protein: CASSLSGVGKAFF. The DNA of the CDR3 is TGTGCCAGCAGCTTAAGCGGGGTCGGTAAAGCTTTCTTT. Full variable domain (remainder filled in from reference TRBV11-3 and TRBJ1-1): EAGVVQSPRYKIIEKKQPVAFWCNPISGHNTLYWYLQNLGQGPELLIRYENEEAVDDSQLPKDRFSAERLKGVDSTLKIQPAELGDSAVYLCASSLSGVGKAFFGQGTRLTVV.

The V gene is TRBV19, the J gene TRBJ1-1, with TRBD1 identical over 7 bases. This CDR3 has 15 amino acids. Germline V gene lookup returns CDR1 LNHDA and CDR2 SQIVND (reference sequence). J gave up 1 base and V 3 bases, and 5 bases lay outside the gene matches. CDR3 sequence reads: CASSIRTGWNTEAFF. DNA for the CDR3: TGTGCCAGTAGTATTCGGACAGGATGGAACACTGAAGCTTTCTTT.

This rearrangement joins TRBV7-2 to TRBJ2-1; D gene ambiguous. Deletions cut 6 bases from V and 5 bases from J, with 11 bases between. The germline gives CDR1 SGHTA, CDR2 FQGNSA. CDR3 length: 13 residues. This chain's CDR3 is CASSNYLHNEQFF. The CDR3 bases are TGTGCCAGCAGTAATTACCTACACAATGAGCAGTTCTTC.

The DNA of the CDR3 is TGTGCCAGCAGCCAAGGGAGGGGGCTCGGTGGCTACACCTTC. Its translation: CASSQGRGLGGYTF. This sequence joins TRBV3-1 (or the pseudogene TRBV3-2) and TRBJ1-2; 7 bases are a match to TRBD1. The germline gives CDR1 LGHDT, CDR2 YNNKEL (reference sequence). The CDR3 has 14 amino acids. Unmatched junction bases numbered 6, after V lost 1 base and J lost 7 bases.

CDR3 DNA sequence: TGTGCCAGCAGCGCTTTCGGGACAGGGGGTTCCGGGGAGCTGTTTTTT. Protein sequence: CASSAFGTGGSGELFF. J is TRBJ2-2 and V is TRBV9; TRBD1 matches at 11 bases. The germline CDR1 and CDR2 sequences are SGDLS and YYNGEE. After removal of 3 bases from V and 6 bases from J, the junction contained 7 bases not matched to a gene. The CDR3 spans 16 residues.

The V call is TRBV7-9, the J call TRBJ1-2, with 8 bases lining up with TRBD1. Trimming removed 5 bases from V and 6 bases from J; junction bases left unmatched: 5. Germline-derived CDR1 and CDR2 are SEHNR and FQNEAQ (reference sequence). The CDR3 extends over 13 amino acids. The CDR3 DNA follows: TGTGCCAGCAGCGGTGGGACAGGAGATGGCTACACCTTC. Protein sequence: CASSGGTGDGYTF.

This chain connects TRBV18 to TRBJ2-1, with D perhaps TRBD1 (7 bases). V lost 3 bases to trimming and J lost 7 bases, with 13 bases between them. Germline CDR1 and CDR2: KGHSH and LQKENI. The CDR3 loop spans 14 amino acids. CDR3 in amino acids: CASSPQGGTNEQFF. The CDR3 DNA reads TGTGCCAGCTCACCTCAGGGGGGTACTAATGAGCAGTTCTTC.

The chain recombines TRBV5-6 with TRBJ2-3, with 7 nucleotides matching TRBD2. The V gene's germline CDR1 is SGHDT and CDR2 YYEEEE. The CDR3 spans 15 residues. The ends lost 3 bases at V and 2 bases at J; junction bases unmatched: 6. The CDR3 nucleotides read TGTGCCAGCAGCTGGGAGAGGGACTACACAGATACGCAGTATTTT. This encodes CASSWERDYTDTQYF.

CDR3 sequence (DNA): TGTGCCAGCAGTTTCGGACAGATAAGTAACACTGAAGCTTTCTTT. Its translation is CASSFGQISNTEAFF. This rearrangement joins TRBV27 to TRBJ1-1, with TRBD1 as a possible D gene (6 bases). The V end was cut by 3 bases, the J end by 2 bases, with 13 bases between. CDR1 and CDR2 (germline): MNHEY, SMNVEV (reference sequence). CDR3 size: 15 residues.

This clone was recorded only once. V is TRBV3-1 (or the pseudogene TRBV3-2) and J is TRBJ2-3, with D possibly being TRBD1 (5 bases). Per germline, CDR1 LGHDT and CDR2 YNNKEL (reference sequence). V was shortened by 0 bases and J by 6 bases, with 13 bases between the two germline ends. The CDR3 length is 15 residues. CDR3: CASSQDGQGRDTQYF. CDR3 bases: TGTGCCAGCAGCCAAGATGGGCAGGGAAGGGATACGCAGTATTTT.

This clone was picked up a small number of times. V usage is TRBV12-3 or TRBV12-4 and J usage is TRBJ1-1; D gene unclear. Trimming removed 4 bases from V and 6 bases from J, with 12 bases in between. This CDR3 region has 13 residues. CDR3 loop: CASSSLIVAEAFF. The CDR3 DNA is TGTGCCAGCAGTTCACTAATCGTCGCTGAAGCTTTCTTT.

This clone occurred a few times. This rearrangement joins TRBV16 to TRBJ2-7; D gene unclear. Germline-derived CDR1 and CDR2 are KGHSY and FQNENV. The CDR3 runs 14 residues. V was clipped by 3 bases and J by 3 bases, with 12 bases between them. The CDR3 bases are TGTGCCAGCAGCCATTTTCGCAGTTACTACGAGCAGTACGTC. It is translated as CASSHFRSYYEQYV.

The chain combines TRBV5-8 with TRBJ1-4; D unresolved. From germline, CDR1 is SGHTS and CDR2 YDEGEE. This CDR3 comprises 14 residues. V was cut by 7 bases and J by 3 bases, with 13 bases left in between. As DNA, the CDR3 is TGTGCCAGCGTTCAAGAATCGGCTAATGAAAAACTGTTTTTT. Translated, it gives CASVQESANEKLFF.

This sequence joins TRBV5-6 and TRBJ1-5; weak D call: TRBD1 (6 bases). The germline V gene encodes CDR1 SGHDT and CDR2 YYEEEE. CDR3 length equals 17 residues. V was trimmed by 3 bases and J by 2 bases, leaving 18 bases between them. The CDR3 DNA is TGTGCCAGCAGCTCGAGTTGGGGGCAGAGTGGCAATCAGCCCCAGCATTTT. The encoded protein is CASSSSWGQSGNQPQHF.

The chain links TRBV19 to TRBJ1-5; D remains unclear. The CDR3 is made up of 15 amino acids. The germline V and J ends were trimmed by 3 bases and 5 bases, with 14 bases remaining between them. Germline V gene data show CDR1 as LNHDA and CDR2 as SQIVND (reference sequence). CDR3 amino acids: CASSIVSAGDQPQHF. CDR3 bases: TGTGCCAGTAGTATCGTATCCGCGGGCGATCAGCCCCAGCATTTT.

The genes are TRBV2 and TRBJ1-5; D may be TRBD1 (5 bases). V lost 4 bases and J 0 bases, leaving 13 bases between the germline ends. The CDR3 sequence is 16 residues long. Per the germline V gene, CDR1 is SNHLY and CDR2 is FYNNEI. The CDR3 coding sequence is TGTGCCAGCAGTGGGGGCGAAGGGGCTAGCAATCAGCCCCAGCATTTT. Protein sequence: CASSGGEGASNQPQHF.

The gene calls are TRBV29-1 and TRBJ1-2; weak D call: TRBD1 (6 bases). V dropped 6 bases and J dropped 7 bases, with 18 bases sitting between them. In germline, CDR1 is SQVTM, CDR2 ANQGSEA. The CDR3 extends over 13 amino acids. The CDR3 DNA follows: TGCAGCGTCCACCGGGGTGTAGGGGGTGGCTACACCTTC. This codes for CSVHRGVGGGYTF.